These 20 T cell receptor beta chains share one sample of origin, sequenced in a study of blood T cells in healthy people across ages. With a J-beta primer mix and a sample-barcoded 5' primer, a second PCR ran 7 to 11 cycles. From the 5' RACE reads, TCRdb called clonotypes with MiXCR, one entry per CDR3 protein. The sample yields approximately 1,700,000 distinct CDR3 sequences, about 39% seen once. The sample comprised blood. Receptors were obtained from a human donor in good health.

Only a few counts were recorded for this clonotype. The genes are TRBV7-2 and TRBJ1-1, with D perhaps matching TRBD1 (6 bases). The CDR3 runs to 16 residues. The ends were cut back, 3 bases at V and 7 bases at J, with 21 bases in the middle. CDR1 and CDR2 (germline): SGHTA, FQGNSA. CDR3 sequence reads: CASSFDLRTGSIEAFF. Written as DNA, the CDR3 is TGTGCCAGCAGCTTCGACCTACGAACAGGGTCCATTGAAGCTTTCTTT.

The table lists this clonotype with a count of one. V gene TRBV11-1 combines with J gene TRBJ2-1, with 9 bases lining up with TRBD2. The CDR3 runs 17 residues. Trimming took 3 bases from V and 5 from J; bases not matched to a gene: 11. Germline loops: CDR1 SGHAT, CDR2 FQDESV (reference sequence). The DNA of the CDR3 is TGTGCCAGCAGCTTGCGGGGGGGCCCTTGGGGGAACAATGAGCAGTTCTTC. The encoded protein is CASSLRGGPWGNNEQFF.

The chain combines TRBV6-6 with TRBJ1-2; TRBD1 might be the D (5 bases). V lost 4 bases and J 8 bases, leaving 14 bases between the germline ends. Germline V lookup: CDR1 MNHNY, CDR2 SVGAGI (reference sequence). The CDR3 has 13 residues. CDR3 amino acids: CASSSLGRGGYTF. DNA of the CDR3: TGTGCCAGCAGTTCCCTGGGGAGGGGAGGCTACACCTTC.

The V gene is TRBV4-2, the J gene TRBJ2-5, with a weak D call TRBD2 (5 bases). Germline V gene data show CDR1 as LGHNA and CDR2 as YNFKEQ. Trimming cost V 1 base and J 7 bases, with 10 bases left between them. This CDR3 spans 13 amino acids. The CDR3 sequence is CASSQASRGTQYF. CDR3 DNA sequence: TGTGCCAGCAGCCAAGCTAGCCGCGGGACCCAGTACTTC.

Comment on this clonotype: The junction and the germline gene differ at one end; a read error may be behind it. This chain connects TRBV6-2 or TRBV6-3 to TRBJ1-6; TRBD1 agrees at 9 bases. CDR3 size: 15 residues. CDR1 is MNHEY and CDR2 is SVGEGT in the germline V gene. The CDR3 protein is CASSLNRDRESLLHF. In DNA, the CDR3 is TGTGCCAGCAGCCTCAACCGGGACAGGGAATCACTCCTCCACTTT.

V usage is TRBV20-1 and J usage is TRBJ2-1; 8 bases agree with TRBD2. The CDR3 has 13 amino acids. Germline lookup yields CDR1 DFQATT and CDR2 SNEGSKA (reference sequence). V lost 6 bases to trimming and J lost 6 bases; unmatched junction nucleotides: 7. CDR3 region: CSAPSGGCNEQFF. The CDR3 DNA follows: TGCAGTGCCCCCTCGGGGGGGTGCAATGAGCAGTTCTTC.

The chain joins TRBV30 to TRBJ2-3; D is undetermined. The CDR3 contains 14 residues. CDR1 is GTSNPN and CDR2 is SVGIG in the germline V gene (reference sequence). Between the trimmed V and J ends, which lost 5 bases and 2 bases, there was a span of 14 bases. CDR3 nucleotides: TGTGCCTGGCGGACCCCCATCTACACAGATACGCAGTATTTT. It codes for CAWRTPIYTDTQYF.

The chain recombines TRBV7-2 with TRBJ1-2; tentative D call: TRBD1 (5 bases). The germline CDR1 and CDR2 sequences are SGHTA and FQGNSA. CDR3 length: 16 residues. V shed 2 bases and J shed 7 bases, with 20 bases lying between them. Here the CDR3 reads CASSLSPAGSLVGYTF. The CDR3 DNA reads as TGTGCCAGCAGCTTATCTCCCGCAGGGTCGTTGGTTGGCTACACCTTC.

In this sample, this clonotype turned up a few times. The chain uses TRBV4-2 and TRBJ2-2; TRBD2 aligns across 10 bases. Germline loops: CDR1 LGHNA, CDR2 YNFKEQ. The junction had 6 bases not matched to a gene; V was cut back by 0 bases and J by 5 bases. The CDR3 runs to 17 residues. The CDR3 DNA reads TGTGCCAGCAGCCAAGATCCTAGCGGGGGTAGGACCGGGGAGCTGTTTTTT. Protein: CASSQDPSGGRTGELFF.

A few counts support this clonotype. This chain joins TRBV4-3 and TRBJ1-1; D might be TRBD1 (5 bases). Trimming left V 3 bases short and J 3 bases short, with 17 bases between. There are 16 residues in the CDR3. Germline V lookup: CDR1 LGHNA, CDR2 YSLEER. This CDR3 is CASSQDNPGSDTEAFF. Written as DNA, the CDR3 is TGCGCCAGCAGCCAGGACAATCCCGGGAGCGACACTGAAGCTTTCTTT.

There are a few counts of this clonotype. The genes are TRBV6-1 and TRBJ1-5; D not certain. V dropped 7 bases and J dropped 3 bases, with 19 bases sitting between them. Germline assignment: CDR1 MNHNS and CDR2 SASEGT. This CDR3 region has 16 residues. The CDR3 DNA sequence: TGTGCCAGCACCCAACGAGAGGGAGTCCTCAATCAGCCCCAGCATTTT. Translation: CASTQREGVLNQPQHF.

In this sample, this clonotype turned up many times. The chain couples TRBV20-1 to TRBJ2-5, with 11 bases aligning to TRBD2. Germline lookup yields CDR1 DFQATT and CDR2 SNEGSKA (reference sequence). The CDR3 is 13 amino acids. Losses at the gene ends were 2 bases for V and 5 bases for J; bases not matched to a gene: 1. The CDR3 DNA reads TGCAGTGCTAGAAGGACTAGCGGGGAGACCCAGTACTTC. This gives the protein CSARRTSGETQYF.

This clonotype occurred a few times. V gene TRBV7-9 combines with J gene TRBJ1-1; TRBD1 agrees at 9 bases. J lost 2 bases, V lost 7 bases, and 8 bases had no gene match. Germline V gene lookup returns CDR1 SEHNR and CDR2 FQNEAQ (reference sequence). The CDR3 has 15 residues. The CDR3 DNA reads TGTGCCAGCAAAACAGGGGGCCGGGAAAACACTGAAGCTTTCTTT. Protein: CASKTGGRENTEAFF.

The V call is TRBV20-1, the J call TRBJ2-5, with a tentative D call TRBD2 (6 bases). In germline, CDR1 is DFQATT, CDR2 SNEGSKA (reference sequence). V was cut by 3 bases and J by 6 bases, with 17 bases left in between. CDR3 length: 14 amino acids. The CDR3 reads CSARMTFGGKTQYF. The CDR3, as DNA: TGCAGTGCTAGGATGACGTTCGGGGGAAAGACCCAGTACTTC.

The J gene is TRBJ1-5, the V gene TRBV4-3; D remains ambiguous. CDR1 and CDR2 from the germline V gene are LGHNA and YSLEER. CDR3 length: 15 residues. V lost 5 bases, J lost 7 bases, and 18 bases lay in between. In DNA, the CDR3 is TGCGCCAGCAGCAGAGAGACGGGAAATTGGCAGCCCCAGCATTTT. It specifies CASSRETGNWQPQHF.

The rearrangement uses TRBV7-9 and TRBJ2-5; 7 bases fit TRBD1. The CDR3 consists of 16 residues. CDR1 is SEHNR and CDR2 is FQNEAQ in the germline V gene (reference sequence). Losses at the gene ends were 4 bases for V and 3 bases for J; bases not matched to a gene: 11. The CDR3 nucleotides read TGTGCCAGCAGCTCCCCAAGGGGGCTTTTCGAAGAGACCCAGTACTTC. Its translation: CASSSPRGLFEETQYF.

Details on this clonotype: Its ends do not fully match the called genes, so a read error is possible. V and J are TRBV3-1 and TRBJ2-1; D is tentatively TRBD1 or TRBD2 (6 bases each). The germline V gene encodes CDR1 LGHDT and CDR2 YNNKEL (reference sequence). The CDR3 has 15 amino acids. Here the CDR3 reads CVSSPSGAPNNEQFF. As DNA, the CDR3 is TGTGTCAGCAGCCCTTCGGGGGCCCCAAACAATGAGCAGTTCTTC.

The CDR3 spells CAIKRGAPSSYNEQFF. The CDR3 DNA follows: TGTGCCATCAAGCGGGGGGCTCCGAGCTCCTACAATGAGCAGTTCTTC. The rearrangement joins TRBV24-1 to TRBJ2-1; 9 positions agree with TRBD2. Per germline, CDR1 KGHDR and CDR2 SFDVKD. Trimming cost V 11 bases and J 0 bases; bases outside gene matches: 10. This CDR3 is built from 16 residues.

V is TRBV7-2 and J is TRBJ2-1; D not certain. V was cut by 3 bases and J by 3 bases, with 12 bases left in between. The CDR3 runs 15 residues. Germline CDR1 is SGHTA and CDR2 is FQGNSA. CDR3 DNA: TGTGCCAGCAGCTTTAGTGTGGCAGGCTACAATGAGCAGTTCTTC. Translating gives CASSFSVAGYNEQFF.

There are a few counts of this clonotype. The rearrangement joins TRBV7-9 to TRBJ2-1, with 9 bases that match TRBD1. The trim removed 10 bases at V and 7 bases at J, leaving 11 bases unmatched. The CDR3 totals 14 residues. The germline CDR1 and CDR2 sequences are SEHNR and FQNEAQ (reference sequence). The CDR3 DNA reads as TGTGCCAACAACACCGGGACAGGGTTTAATGAGCAGTTCTTC. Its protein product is CANNTGTGFNEQFF.